The rows below give T cell receptor beta chains drawn from one sample of a study of spatial heterogeneity in lung cancer. TCRdb processed the 5' RACE reads anew with MiXCR; each CDR3 protein has one entry. The sample includes roughly 46,000 distinct CDR3 sequences, about an eighth of them seen just once. This specimen was PBMCs, taken at follow-up. Source of these receptors: a male donor with early-stage non-small cell lung cancer. The CDR3 runs from the conserved cysteine through the conserved F or W. Fields, in order: D gene, J gene, clone size, V gene, CDR3 DNA, CDR3 protein. A D gene is named only where the DNA matches it firmly. The size field is filled for only some rows; it gives once, few, many or a size class.

TRBD1 TRBJ2-7 few TRBV2 TGTGCCAGCAGAAGACAGGGGGAGGGCGAGCAGTACTTC CASRRQGEGEQYF
- TRBJ1-6 many TRBV25-1 TGTGCCAGCAGTGAGTTGCCGGGGGGATCACCCCTCCACTTT CASSELPGGSPLHF
TRBD1 TRBJ2-7 - TRBV20-1 TGCAGTGCTAGTCTGGGGACAGGGGGGGTCCACGAGCAGTACTTC CSASLGTGGVHEQYF
- TRBJ1-5 many TRBV19 TGTGCCAGTAGGCAGGGTCGAAGCAATCAGCCCCAGCATTTT CASRQGRSNQPQHF
- TRBJ2-7 few TRBV12-3/TRBV12-4 TGTGCCAGCAGTTTGGGGCGGGAGCAGTACTTC CASSLGREQYF
TRBD2 TRBJ2-1 few TRBV19 TGTGCCAGTAGTATACCCGGCGGGAGCTCCTACAATGAGCAGTTCTTC CASSIPGGSSYNEQFF
TRBD2 TRBJ2-7 - TRBV7-2 TGTGCCAGCAGCCCGACTAGCGGGAGGGTTTACGAGCAGTACTTC CASSPTSGRVYEQYF
- TRBJ1-2 few TRBV27 TGTGCCAGCAGTCCCACGGGGTATGGCTACACCTTC CASSPTGYGYTF
- TRBJ1-5 - TRBV9 TGTGCCAGCAGCGTAGATGCAGGGAATCAGCCCCAGCATTTT CASSVDAGNQPQHF
- TRBJ2-7 - TRBV5-1 TGCGCCAGCAGCTTGCCCCTCAGAGACGAGCAGTACTTC CASSLPLRDEQYF
TRBD1 TRBJ1-1 many TRBV4-3 TGCGCCAGCAGCCAAGGCGACGGGACAGGGGGAACTGAAGCTTTCTTT CASSQGDGTGGTEAFF
TRBD1 TRBJ2-3 - TRBV20-1 TGCAGTGCTAGAGATATTTGGACAGGGAGCACAGATACGCAGTATTTT CSARDIWTGSTDTQYF
- TRBJ2-2 - TRBV9 TGTGCCAGCAGCGTAACGGGGGTGATCTTCGGGGAGCTGTTTTTT CASSVTGVIFGELFF
TRBD2 TRBJ2-1 many TRBV7-8 TGTGCCAGCAGTTTACTAGCGGACAATGAGCAGTTCTTC CASSLLADNEQFF
TRBD2 TRBJ2-1 - TRBV18 TGTGCCAGCTCACCAAGCGGGGGTGTCAATGAGCAGTTCTTC CASSPSGGVNEQFF